The entry below gives a single T cell receptor beta chain sequence along with its context. Its antigen is undetermined. The data are from a study of Graves' ophthalmopathy and Graves' hyperthyroidism. Study-wide results and limits: Researchers report that a 13-signature model separated ophthalmopathy from stable hyperthyroidism, posting about 88% sensitivity and around 80% specificity. Blood repertoires reportedly contained most expanded thyroid clonotypes above 0.001 frequency.

CDR3 size: 17 residues. V gave up 3 bases and J gave up 2 bases; unmatched junction bases: 9. Germline CDR1 and CDR2: KGHDR and SFDVKD. Amplification of TCR beta CDR3 regions used RNA transcripts. Amplification began with first-round RT-PCR using HTBI primers, then second-round multiplex PCR was performed. TCRdb analysed the multiplex PCR reads with MiXCR anew, one entry per CDR3 protein. The sample consists of approximately 210,000 distinct CDR3 sequences, 20% to 25% of them appearing once. Sequenced input: peripheral blood. The TCR comes from a woman in her forties or fifties with Graves' ophthalmopathy. The chain recombines TRBV24-1 with TRBJ1-2; TRBD1 aligns across 9 bases. The CDR3 spells CATSDPGQGTANYGYTF. In nucleotides, the CDR3 is TGTGCCACCAGTGATCCGGGACAGGGTACTGCGAACTATGGCTACACCTTC.